Below, 2 T cell receptor beta chains from the same sample are listed, as sequenced in a study of blood T cells in healthy people across ages. Together with a sample-barcoded 5' primer, a J-beta primer mix was included in a second PCR lasting about 7 to 12 cycles. TCRdb ran MiXCR on the 5' RACE reads and lists one entry per CDR3 protein. The data contain around 1,600,000 distinct CDR3 sequences, roughly 43% of them singletons. Material for sequencing was blood. The receptor set was obtained from a woman aged 18-29 years in good health.

The rearrangement uses TRBV6-2 or TRBV6-3 and TRBJ1-1; tentative D call: TRBD1 (6 bases). Germline loops: CDR1 MNHEY, CDR2 SVGEGT. The CDR3 loop spans 14 amino acids. Trimming pared 10 bases from V and 2 bases from J, leaving 17 bases between. CDR3 region: CAISRTVVNTEAFF. The CDR3 bases are TGTGCCATCAGCCGGACAGTTGTTAACACTGAAGCTTTCTTT.

This clonotype was counted a few times. The chain has TRBV9 and TRBJ2-1; D is unclear. The ends were cut back, 4 bases at V and 8 bases at J, with 19 bases in the middle. The CDR3 is made up of 15 amino acids. Germline-derived CDR1 and CDR2 are SGDLS and YYNGEE. The CDR3 is CASSLVSKSLDEQFF. CDR3 in DNA: TGTGCCAGCAGCCTAGTTAGTAAAAGCTTGGATGAGCAGTTCTTC.